This TCR beta chain is from a study of post-analysis software for immune sequencing data. Study information: The disease courses covered relapsing-remitting, secondary progressive and progressive-relapsing multiple sclerosis. Study results and limitations: The five TRBV segments detected at higher frequency in patients than in controls included TRBV5-6, TRBV5-1 and TRBV20-1. People with multiple sclerosis had a significantly lower normalized Chao1 diversity than controls did.

In germline, CDR1 is SGHRS, CDR2 YFSETQ. V was shortened by 6 bases and J by 0 bases, with 13 bases between the two germline ends. The CDR3 loop spans 15 amino acids. This clonotype was recorded at least ten times. Its antigen remains unknown. TCR beta cDNA libraries had unique molecular identifiers. TCRdb independently ran MiXCR on the PCR reads; one entry per CDR3 protein. The data hold about 540,000 distinct CDR3 sequences, with under 40% observed a single time. Sequenced input: blood. This chain links TRBV5-1 with TRBJ1-5; a weak D match, TRBD1 (5 bases). The receptor's source is a girl aged 2 to 17 with multiple sclerosis. CDR3 DNA: TGCGCCAGCATCCGCCCGACAGCTAGCAATCAGCCCCAGCATTTT. It yields the protein CASIRPTASNQPQHF.